These 20 T cell receptor beta chains were all obtained from the same sample, sequenced in a study of T cell changes during pregnancy in multiple sclerosis. The data were produced by immunoSEQ multiplex PCR, yet TCRdb's version contains in-frame clones alone and is incomplete. Here the sample spans tens of thousands of clones, roughly 94% being singletons. Sequenced here: CD4+ T cells from peripheral blood mononuclear cells, sampled after pregnancy. These receptors were taken from a female donor with multiple sclerosis, enrolled in a pregnancy study.

The chain is built from TRBV15 and TRBJ1-4, with a tentative D call TRBD1 (6 bases). The length of the CDR3 is 13 residues. CDR1 LNHNV and CDR2 YYDKDF come from the germline V gene (reference sequence). The V end lost 8 bases, the J end lost 7 bases, and 14 bases lay between the germline ends. CDR3 coding DNA: TGTGCCACCCCCCGGGGGGGGCTTGAAAAACTGTTTTTT. This gives the protein CATPRGGLEKLFF.

This chain joins TRBV27 and TRBJ2-7, with a tentative D call TRBD2 (5 bases). The CDR3 is made up of 17 amino acids. Germline V CDR1 and CDR2: MNHEY, SMNVEV (reference sequence). The V end lost 5 bases, the J end lost 5 bases, and 25 bases lay between the germline ends. The CDR3 DNA follows: TGTGCCAGCAGTAACCTTTTAGCGCCACAAACATCCAACGAGCAGTACTTC. This sequence encodes CASSNLLAPQTSNEQYF.

The chain combines TRBV5-1 with TRBJ2-7; 10 nucleotides align to TRBD2. J lost 1 base, V lost 4 bases, and 5 bases had no gene match. Germline V lookup: CDR1 SGHRS, CDR2 YFSETQ. This CDR3 is built from 15 residues. This CDR3 reads CASSELAGNSYEQYF. CDR3 bases: TGCGCCAGCAGCGAACTAGCGGGGAATTCCTACGAGCAGTACTTC.

This chain links TRBV7-9 with TRBJ2-7, with a possible D match to TRBD2 (7 bases). Trimming left V 5 bases short and J 4 bases short, with 15 bases between. CDR3 size: 14 residues. Germline CDR1 is SEHNR and CDR2 is FQNEAQ (reference sequence). This CDR3 reads CASSGQIGGYEQYF. The CDR3 DNA reads as TGTGCCAGCAGCGGACAGATCGGGGGGTACGAGCAGTACTTC.

The V call is TRBV2, the J call TRBJ2-7, with D unclear. V lost 3 bases, J lost 4 bases, and 7 bases lay in between. This CDR3 is 12 amino acids long. Germline CDR1 and CDR2: SNHLY and FYNNEI. The CDR3 sequence is CASSDPLYEQYF. Here the CDR3 DNA reads TGTGCCAGCAGTGACCCGTTGTACGAGCAGTACTTC.

The genes are TRBV6-1 and TRBJ1-3, with D perhaps matching TRBD1 (5 bases). V dropped 2 bases and J dropped 0 bases, with 8 bases sitting between them. Germline V gene data show CDR1 as MNHNS and CDR2 as SASEGT. This CDR3 has 15 amino acids. The chain's CDR3 is CASSETTGSGNTIYF. The CDR3 region has the DNA TGTGCCAGCAGTGAAACCACAGGCTCTGGAAACACCATATATTTT.

The chain couples TRBV28 to TRBJ1-4; 12 bases match TRBD1. Germline CDR1 reads MDHEN; CDR2 reads SYDVKM. Unmatched junction bases numbered 11, after V lost 8 bases and J lost 10 bases. This CDR3 contains 15 residues. The CDR3 DNA sequence: TGTGCCAGCCTCGAGGGACAGGGGGCGGCAGGAAAACTGTTTTTT. This gives the protein CASLEGQGAAGKLFF.

The DNA for the CDR3 is TGTGCCAGCAGATCGACAGGGAATATAGTCGGCGAGCAGTACTTC. Amino acid sequence: CASRSTGNIVGEQYF. J is TRBJ2-7 and V is TRBV2, with 7 bases lining up with TRBD1. The CDR3 has 15 residues. The junction had 14 bases not matched to a gene; V was cut back by 6 bases and J by 6 bases. Looked up from germline, CDR1 is SNHLY and CDR2 is FYNNEI.

The chain recombines TRBV29-1 with TRBJ2-1, with D perhaps TRBD2 (6 bases). The CDR3 extends over 12 amino acids. In germline, CDR1 is SQVTM, CDR2 ANQGSEA. V was shortened by 6 bases and J by 6 bases, with 12 bases between the two germline ends. CDR3: CSVGLASNEQFF. The CDR3 DNA reads TGCAGCGTCGGTCTAGCGAGCAATGAGCAGTTCTTC.

This sequence joins TRBV6-1 and TRBJ1-2; D is possibly TRBD1 (6 bases). The V end was cut by 4 bases, the J end by 3 bases, with 12 bases between. This CDR3 spans 14 amino acids. CDR1 MNHNS and CDR2 SASEGT come from the germline V gene. This CDR3 is CASSVGTQDYGYTF. The CDR3 nucleotides read TGTGCCAGCAGTGTTGGGACACAGGACTATGGCTACACCTTC.

On this clone: The junction departs from the called germline gene at one end, perhaps through a read error. The chain uses TRBV27 and TRBJ2-7; TRBD2 agrees at 9 bases. From germline, CDR1 is MNHEY and CDR2 SMNVEV (reference sequence). The CDR3 covers 13 residues. The CDR3 nucleotides are TGTGCCAGCAGTCTTCGGACTAGCGCGTTTCAGCACTTC. It specifies CASSLRTSAFQHF.

This chain links TRBV6-1 with TRBJ1-5, with TRBD1 identical over 7 bases. CDR1 and CDR2 (germline): MNHNS, SASEGT. There are 16 residues in the CDR3. With V trimmed by 4 bases and J by 0 bases, 6 bases remained unmatched. CDR3 in DNA: TGTGCCAGCAGTGGGGGACAGCCATATAGCAATCAGCCCCAGCATTTT. It yields the protein CASSGGQPYSNQPQHF.

The chain links TRBV30 to TRBJ1-4; the D gene is possibly TRBD1 (6 bases). V lost 3 bases and J 3 bases, leaving 14 bases between the germline ends. CDR1 is GTSNPN and CDR2 is SVGIG in the germline V gene (reference sequence). This CDR3 comprises 15 residues. The CDR3 DNA follows: TGTGCCTGGAGCAACGGACAGACCTCTAATGAAAAACTGTTTTTT. Protein product: CAWSNGQTSNEKLFF.

The CDR3: CASSAGQDSGGYTF. The CDR3 bases are TGCGCCAGCAGCGCTGGACAGGACTCGGGGGGCTACACCTTC. The chain couples TRBV5-1 to TRBJ1-2; TRBD1 matches 7 bases. CDR1 and CDR2 from the germline V gene are SGHRS and YFSETQ. With 4 bases clipped from V and 8 bases from J, the junction kept 11 bases outside the gene matches. The CDR3 has 14 amino acids.

V usage is TRBV10-3 and J usage is TRBJ2-2, with D hard to call. Per the germline V gene, CDR1 is ENHRY and CDR2 is SYGVKD. Trimming left V 4 bases short and J 0 bases short, with 12 bases between. This CDR3 comprises 16 residues. The CDR3 nucleotides read TGTGCCATCAGTGGAGCCGCCTTTGCGAACACCGGGGAGCTGTTTTTT. Translation gives CAISGAAFANTGELFF.

The chain links TRBV6-6 to TRBJ1-2; D perhaps matches TRBD1 (5 bases). With 1 base removed from V and 4 bases from J, the gap between germline ends came to 10 bases. Germline lookup yields CDR1 MNHNY and CDR2 SVGAGI (reference sequence). This CDR3 is 14 amino acids long. CDR3 nucleotides: TGTGCCAGCAGTTACTTGGGCGGGACCTATGGCTACACCTTC. Protein sequence: CASSYLGGTYGYTF.

This chain connects TRBV19 to TRBJ2-3; a weak D match, TRBD2 (5 bases). Germline lookup yields CDR1 LNHDA and CDR2 SQIVND (reference sequence). CDR3 length: 11 residues. V dropped 6 bases and J dropped 6 bases, with 7 bases sitting between them. As DNA, the CDR3 is TGTGCCAGTAGGGTAGCGGATACGCAGTATTTT. Protein sequence: CASRVADTQYF.

The sample holds one count of this clone. This chain joins TRBV4-2 and TRBJ2-3, with 8 bases aligning to TRBD2. V trimming: 0 bases; J trimming: 6 bases; junction bases outside the gene matches: 14. The CDR3 sequence is 18 residues long. Looked up from germline, CDR1 is LGHNA and CDR2 is YNFKEQ. The CDR3 bases are TGTGCCAGCAGCCAAGATTTAGTTGGACTAGCCCAGAAGGATACGCAGTATTTT. It encodes CASSQDLVGLAQKDTQYF.

V is TRBV9 and J is TRBJ2-1, with D hard to call. The CDR3 covers 11 residues. The V gene lost 2 bases and the J gene lost 8 bases, with 5 bases spanning the gap. Germline V CDR1 and CDR2: SGDLS, YYNGEE. The CDR3 bases are TGTGCCAGCAGCGTCTCGGATGAGCAGTTCTTC. It codes for CASSVSDEQFF.

V is TRBV18 and J is TRBJ2-1, with 7 bases lining up with TRBD1. Germline V gene lookup returns CDR1 KGHSH and CDR2 LQKENI. This CDR3 is 15 amino acids long. The J segment lost 7 bases and the V segment lost 6 bases, leaving 12 bases of the junction unmatched. DNA for the CDR3: TGTGCCAGCTCTCTAACAGGGGACCGTACTAATGAGCAGTTCTTC. Translated, it gives CASSLTGDRTNEQFF.